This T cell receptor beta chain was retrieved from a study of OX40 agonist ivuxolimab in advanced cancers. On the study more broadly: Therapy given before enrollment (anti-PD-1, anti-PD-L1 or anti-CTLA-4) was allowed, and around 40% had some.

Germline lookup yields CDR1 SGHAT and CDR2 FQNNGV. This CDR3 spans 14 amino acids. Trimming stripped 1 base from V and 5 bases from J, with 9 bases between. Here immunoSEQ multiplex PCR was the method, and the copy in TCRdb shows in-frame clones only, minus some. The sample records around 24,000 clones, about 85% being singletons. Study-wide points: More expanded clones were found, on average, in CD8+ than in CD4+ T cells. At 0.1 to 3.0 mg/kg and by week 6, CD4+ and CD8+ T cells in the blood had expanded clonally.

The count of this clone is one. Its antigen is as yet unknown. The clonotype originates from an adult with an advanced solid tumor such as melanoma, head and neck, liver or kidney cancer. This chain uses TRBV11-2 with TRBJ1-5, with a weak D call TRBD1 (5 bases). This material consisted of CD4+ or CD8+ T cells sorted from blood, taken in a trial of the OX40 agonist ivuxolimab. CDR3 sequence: CASSLAGSHQPQHF. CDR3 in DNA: TGTGCCAGCAGCTTAGCAGGGAGTCATCAGCCCCAGCATTTT.